The rows below give T cell receptor beta chains drawn from one sample of a study of shared clonotypes between healthy human individuals. Here immunoSEQ multiplex PCR was the method, and the copy in TCRdb shows in-frame clones only, minus some. This sample has about 2 million clones; roughly 96% occur once, and the top ten carry approximately 0.13%. Sample: naive CD4+ T cells sorted from blood. Receptors were obtained from a man aged 18-30 years in good health. Both conserved end residues are part of each CDR3. A D gene is named only where the DNA matches it firmly. Where a row states a size, it is once, few, many or the class of an expanded clone; other rows omit it.

CDR3aa	CDR3nt	v_gene	j_gene	d_gene	abundance
CARSWQDRGYTF	TGTGCCCGGTCGTGGCAGGATCGGGGCTACACCTTC	TRBV5-3	TRBJ1-2	NA	NA
CASTRQTSLNQPQHF	TGTGCCAGCACCCGACAGACCTCCCTCAATCAGCCCCAGCATTTT	TRBV6-1	TRBJ1-5	NA	NA
CASSLAISTDTQYF	TGTGCCAGCAGCTTGGCCATTAGCACAGATACGCAGTATTTT	TRBV5-4	TRBJ2-3	NA	NA
CASLRGLAGPEQYF	TGTGCCAGCTTACGGGGGCTAGCGGGCCCTGAGCAGTACTTC	TRBV19	TRBJ2-7	TRBD2	NA
CASLSSGRNGGDTQYF	TGTGCCAGCCTTTCCAGCGGCCGAAACGGAGGAGATACGCAGTATTTT	TRBV7-9	TRBJ2-3	NA	NA
CASSLGQANTEAFF	TGTGCCAGCAGCTTAGGACAGGCTAACACTGAAGCTTTCTTT	TRBV11-2	TRBJ1-1	NA	NA
CSVAAHEQYF	TGCAGCGTTGCGGCGCACGAGCAGTACTTC	TRBV29-1	TRBJ2-7	NA	NA
CASSLAGTGQIKNIQYF	TGTGCCAGCAGTTTAGCTGGGACAGGCCAGATTAAAAACATTCAGTACTTC	TRBV28	TRBJ2-4	TRBD1	NA
CASRGLAGGTYEQYF	TGTGCCAGCAGGGGGTTAGCGGGGGGCACCTACGAGCAGTACTTC	TRBV28	TRBJ2-7	TRBD2	NA
CASSPGGGPNYGYTF	TGTGCCAGCTCACCGGGGGGAGGCCCTAACTATGGCTACACCTTC	TRBV18	TRBJ1-2	NA	NA
CASSPLSGKNTEAFF	TGTGCCAGCAGCCCCCTCTCAGGGAAGAACACTGAAGCTTTCTTT	TRBV5-4	TRBJ1-1	NA	once
CASTSGSPTGELFF	TGTGCCAGTACAAGCGGGAGTCCCACCGGGGAGCTGTTTTTT	TRBV19	TRBJ2-2	TRBD2	few
CASSDRGNGYTF	TGTGCCAGCAGTGACAGGGGCAATGGCTACACCTTC	TRBV25-1	TRBJ1-2	NA	NA
CASRLPPTDTQYF	TGTGCCAGCAGGTTACCCCCCACAGATACGCAGTATTTT	TRBV11-2	TRBJ2-3	NA	NA
CASSVMFGTDTYEQYF	TGTGCCAGCAGTGTCATGTTTGGGACTGATACCTACGAGCAGTACTTC	TRBV6-1	TRBJ2-7	NA	NA
CASSIETSGLYNEQFF	TGTGCCAGTAGTATAGAGACTAGCGGGCTTTACAATGAGCAGTTCTTC	TRBV19	TRBJ2-1	TRBD2	NA
CASSQDRVAGLGRETQYF	TGCGCCAGCAGCCAAGATCGGGTAGCGGGGCTGGGCCGGGAGACCCAGTACTTC	TRBV4-3	TRBJ2-5	TRBD2	NA
CASSLGGTSSYEQYF	TGTGCCAGCAGCTTAGGGGGGACCAGCTCCTACGAGCAGTACTTC	TRBV7-9	TRBJ2-7	NA	NA
CASSSIMPGQGARGYTF	TGTGCCAGCAGCTCAATTATGCCGGGACAGGGGGCCCGTGGCTACACCTTC	TRBV28	TRBJ1-2	TRBD1	NA
CASSPSYGGLLFF	TGTGCCAGCAGCCCGTCCTACGGCGGATTACTGTTTTTT	TRBV27	TRBJ1-4	NA	NA
CASRPGQFYGYTF	TGTGCCAGCAGGCCCGGGCAGTTCTATGGCTACACCTTC	TRBV6-5	TRBJ1-2	NA	NA
CAWGDGPLSREQYF	TGTGCCTGGGGGGACGGACCCCTGTCTCGGGAGCAGTACTTC	TRBV30	TRBJ2-7	NA	NA
CASSLRLAGFTDTQYF	TGTGCCAGCAGCTTGAGGTTAGCGGGTTTCACAGATACGCAGTATTTT	TRBV5-4	TRBJ2-3	TRBD2	NA
CASETGGLTSNYGYTF	TGTGCCAGTGAGACAGGGGGACTCACATCTAACTATGGCTACACCTTC	TRBV19	TRBJ1-2	TRBD1	NA
CATSLGQRETQYF	TGTGCCACCTCCTTGGGGCAGCGAGAGACCCAGTACTTC	TRBV19	TRBJ2-5	NA	NA
CSVEAGGRLEQFF	TGCAGCGTTGAAGCGGGGGGGCGGCTTGAGCAGTTCTTC	TRBV29-1	TRBJ2-1	TRBD2	NA
CASSPLRQDYGYTF	TGTGCCAGCAGCCCGCTCCGTCAAGACTATGGCTACACCTTC	TRBV5-6	TRBJ1-2	NA	NA
CALEGPLISNTGELFF	TGTGCCCTTGAGGGACCTCTCATTTCGAACACCGGGGAGCTGTTTTTT	TRBV7-9	TRBJ2-2	NA	NA
CASSLPGRVGNEQYF	TGTGCCAGCAGTTTGCCCGGGAGGGTGGGAAACGAGCAGTACTTC	TRBV27	TRBJ2-7	TRBD2	few
CASSFGGKRGNTIYF	TGTGCCAGCAGCTTCGGGGGCAAGAGAGGAAACACCATATATTTT	TRBV11-2	TRBJ1-3	NA	NA
CAWSAQQLHEQYF	TGTGCCTGGAGTGCTCAACAACTCCACGAGCAGTACTTC	TRBV30	TRBJ2-7	NA	NA